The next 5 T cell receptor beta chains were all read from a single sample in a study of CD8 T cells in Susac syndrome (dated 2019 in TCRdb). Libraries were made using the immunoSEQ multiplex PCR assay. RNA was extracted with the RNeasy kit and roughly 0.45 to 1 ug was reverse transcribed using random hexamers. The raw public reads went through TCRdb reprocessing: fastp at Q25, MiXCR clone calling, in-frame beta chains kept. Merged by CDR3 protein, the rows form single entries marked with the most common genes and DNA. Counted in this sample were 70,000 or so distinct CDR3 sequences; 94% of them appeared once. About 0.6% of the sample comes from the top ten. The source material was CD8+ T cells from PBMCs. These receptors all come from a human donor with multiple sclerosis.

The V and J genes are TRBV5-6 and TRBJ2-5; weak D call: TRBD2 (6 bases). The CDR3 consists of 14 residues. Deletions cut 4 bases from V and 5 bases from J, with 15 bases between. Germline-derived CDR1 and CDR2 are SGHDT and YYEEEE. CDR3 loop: CASSPLRDSETQYF. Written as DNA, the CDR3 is TGTGCCAGCAGCCCACTCCGGGACTCGGAGACCCAGTACTTC.

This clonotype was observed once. The CDR3 reads CASSYGSNYEQYF. Here the CDR3 DNA reads TGTGCCAGCAGTTATGGCAGTAACTACGAGCAGTACTTC. The gene calls are TRBV6-2 or TRBV6-3 and TRBJ2-7; D unresolved. V was clipped by 3 bases and J by 3 bases, with 9 bases between them. The CDR3 runs 13 residues. Looked up from germline, CDR1 is MNHEY and CDR2 is SVGEGT.

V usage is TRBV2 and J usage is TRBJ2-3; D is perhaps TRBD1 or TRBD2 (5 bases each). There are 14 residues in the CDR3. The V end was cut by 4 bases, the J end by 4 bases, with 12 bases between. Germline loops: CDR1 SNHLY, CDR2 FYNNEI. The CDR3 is CASSVRGAPDTQYF. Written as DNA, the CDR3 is TGTGCCAGCAGTGTAAGAGGGGCACCAGATACGCAGTATTTT.

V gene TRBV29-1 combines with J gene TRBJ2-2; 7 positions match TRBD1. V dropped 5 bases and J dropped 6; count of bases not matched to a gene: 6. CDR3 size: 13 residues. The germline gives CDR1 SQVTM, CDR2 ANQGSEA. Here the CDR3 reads CSVSTQGAGELFF. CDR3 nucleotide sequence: TGCAGCGTTTCTACTCAGGGGGCCGGGGAGCTGTTTTTT.

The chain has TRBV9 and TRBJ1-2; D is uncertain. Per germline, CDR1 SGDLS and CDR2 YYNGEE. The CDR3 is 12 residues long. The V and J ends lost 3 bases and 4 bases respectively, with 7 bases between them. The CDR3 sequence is CASSEGVYGYTF. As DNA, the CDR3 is TGTGCCAGCAGCGAGGGAGTCTATGGCTACACCTTC.